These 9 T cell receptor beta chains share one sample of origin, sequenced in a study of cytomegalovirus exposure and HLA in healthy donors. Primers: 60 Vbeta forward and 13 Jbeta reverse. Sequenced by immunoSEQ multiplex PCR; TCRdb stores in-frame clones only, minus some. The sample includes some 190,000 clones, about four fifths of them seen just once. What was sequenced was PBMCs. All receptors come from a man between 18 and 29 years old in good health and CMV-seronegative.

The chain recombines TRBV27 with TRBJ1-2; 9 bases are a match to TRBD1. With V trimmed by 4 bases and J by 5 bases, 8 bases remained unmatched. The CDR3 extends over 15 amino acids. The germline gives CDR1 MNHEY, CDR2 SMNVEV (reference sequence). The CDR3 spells CASSSGTGTLYGYTF. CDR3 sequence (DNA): TGTGCCAGCAGTTCCGGGACAGGGACTTTGTATGGCTACACCTTC.

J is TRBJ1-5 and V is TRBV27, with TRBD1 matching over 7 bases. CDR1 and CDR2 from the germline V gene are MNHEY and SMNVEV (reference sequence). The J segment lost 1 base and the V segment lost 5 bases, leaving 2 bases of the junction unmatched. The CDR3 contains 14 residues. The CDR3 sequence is CASSKQGSNQPQHF. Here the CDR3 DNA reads TGTGCCAGCAGTAAACAGGGGAGCAATCAGCCCCAGCATTTT.

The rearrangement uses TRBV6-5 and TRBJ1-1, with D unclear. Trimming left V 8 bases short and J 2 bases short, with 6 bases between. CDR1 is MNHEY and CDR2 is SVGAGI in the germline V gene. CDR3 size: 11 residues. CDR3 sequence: CASPSNTEAFF. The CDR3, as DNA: TGTGCCAGCCCGAGCAACACTGAAGCTTTCTTT.

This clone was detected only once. For the CDR3, the DNA is TGTGCCAGCAGCACCGCAACAAAGAATGAGCAGTTCTTC. Residues: CASSTATKNEQFF. This rearrangement joins TRBV7-8 to TRBJ2-1; D gene unclear. Trimming removed 5 bases from V and 7 bases from J, with 12 bases in between. Germline V lookup: CDR1 SGHVS, CDR2 FQNEAQ. CDR3 length: 13 residues.

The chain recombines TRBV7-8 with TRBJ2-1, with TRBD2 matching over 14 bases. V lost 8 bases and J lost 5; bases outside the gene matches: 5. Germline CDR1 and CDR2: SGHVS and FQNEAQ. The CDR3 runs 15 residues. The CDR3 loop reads CASAGTSGGHNEQFF. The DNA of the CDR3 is TGTGCCAGCGCTGGGACTAGCGGGGGACACAATGAGCAGTTCTTC.

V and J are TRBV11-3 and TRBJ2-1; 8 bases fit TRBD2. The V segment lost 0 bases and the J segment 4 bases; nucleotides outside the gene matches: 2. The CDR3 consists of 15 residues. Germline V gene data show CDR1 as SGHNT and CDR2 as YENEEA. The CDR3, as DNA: TGTGCCAGCAGCTTAGAACTAGCGGATTACAATGAGCAGTTCTTC. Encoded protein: CASSLELADYNEQFF.

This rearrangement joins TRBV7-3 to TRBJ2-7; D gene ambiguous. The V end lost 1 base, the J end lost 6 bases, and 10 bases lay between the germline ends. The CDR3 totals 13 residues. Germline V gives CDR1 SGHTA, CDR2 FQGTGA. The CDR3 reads CASSLSLVTEQYF. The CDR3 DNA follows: TGTGCCAGCAGCTTAAGTTTAGTCACCGAGCAGTACTTC.

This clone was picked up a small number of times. CDR3 protein: CASSLSSGYTF. CDR3 nucleotides: TGTGCCAGCTCACTTTCGAGTGGCTACACCTTC. The genes are TRBV18 and TRBJ1-2, with D hard to call. CDR1 is KGHSH and CDR2 is LQKENI in the germline V gene. V lost 4 bases and J lost 7, with 7 bases in between. There are 11 residues in the CDR3.

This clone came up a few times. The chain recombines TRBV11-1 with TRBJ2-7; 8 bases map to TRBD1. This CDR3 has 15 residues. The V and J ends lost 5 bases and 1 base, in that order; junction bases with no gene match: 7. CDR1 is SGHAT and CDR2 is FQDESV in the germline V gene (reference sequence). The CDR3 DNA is TGTGCCAGCAGCAAAGACAGGGGAAGTTCCTACGAGCAGTACTTC. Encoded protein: CASSKDRGSSYEQYF.